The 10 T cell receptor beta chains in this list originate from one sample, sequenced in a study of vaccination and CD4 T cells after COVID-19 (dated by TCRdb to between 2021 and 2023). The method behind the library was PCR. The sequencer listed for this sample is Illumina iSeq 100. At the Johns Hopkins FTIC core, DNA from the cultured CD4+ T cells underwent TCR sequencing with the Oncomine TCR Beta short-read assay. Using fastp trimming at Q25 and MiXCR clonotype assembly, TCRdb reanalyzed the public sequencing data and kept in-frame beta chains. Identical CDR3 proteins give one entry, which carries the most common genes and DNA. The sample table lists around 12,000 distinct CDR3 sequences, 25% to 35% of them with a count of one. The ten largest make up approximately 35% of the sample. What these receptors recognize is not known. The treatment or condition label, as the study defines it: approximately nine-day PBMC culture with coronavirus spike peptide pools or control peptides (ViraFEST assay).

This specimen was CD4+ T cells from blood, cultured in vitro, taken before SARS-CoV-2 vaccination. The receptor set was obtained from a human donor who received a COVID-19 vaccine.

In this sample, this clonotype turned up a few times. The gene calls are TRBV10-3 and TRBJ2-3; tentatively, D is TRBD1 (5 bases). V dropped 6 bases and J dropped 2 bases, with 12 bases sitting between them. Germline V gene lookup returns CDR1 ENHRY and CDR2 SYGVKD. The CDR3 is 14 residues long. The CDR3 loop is CAIRRDRPTDTQYF. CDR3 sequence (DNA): TGTGCCATCAGACGCGACAGACCCACAGATACGCAGTATTTT.

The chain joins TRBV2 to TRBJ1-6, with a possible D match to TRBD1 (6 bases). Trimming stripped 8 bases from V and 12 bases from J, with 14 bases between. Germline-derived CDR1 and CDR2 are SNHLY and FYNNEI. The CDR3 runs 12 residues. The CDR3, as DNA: TGTGCCAGCTTACTTGGGGGCGTACCCCTCCACTTT. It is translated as CASLLGGVPLHF. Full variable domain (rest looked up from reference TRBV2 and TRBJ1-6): EPEVTQTPSHQVTQMGQEVILRCVPISNHLYFYWYRQILGQKVEFLVSFYNNEISEKSEIFDDQFSVERPDGSNFTLKIRSTKLEDSAMYFCASLLGGVPLHFGNGTRLTVT.

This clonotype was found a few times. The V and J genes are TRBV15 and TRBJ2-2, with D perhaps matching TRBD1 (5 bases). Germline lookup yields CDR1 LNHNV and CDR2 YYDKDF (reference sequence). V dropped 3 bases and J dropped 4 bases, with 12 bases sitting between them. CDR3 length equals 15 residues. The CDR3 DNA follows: TGTGCCACCAGCAGGGAAAAGGGGTTCACCGGGGAGCTGTTTTTT. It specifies CATSREKGFTGELFF.

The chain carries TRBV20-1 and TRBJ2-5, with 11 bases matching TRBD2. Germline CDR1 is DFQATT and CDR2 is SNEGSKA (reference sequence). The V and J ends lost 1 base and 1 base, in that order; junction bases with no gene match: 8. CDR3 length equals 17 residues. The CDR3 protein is CSARVPSGGRGQETQYF. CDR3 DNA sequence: TGCAGTGCTAGAGTGCCTAGCGGGGGGCGAGGCCAAGAGACCCAGTACTTC.

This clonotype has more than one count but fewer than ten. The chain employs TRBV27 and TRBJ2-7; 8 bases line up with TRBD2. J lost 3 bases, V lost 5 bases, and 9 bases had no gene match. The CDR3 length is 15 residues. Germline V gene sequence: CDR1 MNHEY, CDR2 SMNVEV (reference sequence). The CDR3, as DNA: TGTGCCAGCAGTCCCGGGGGGGCGAATGACTACGAGCAGTACTTC. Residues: CASSPGGANDYEQYF.

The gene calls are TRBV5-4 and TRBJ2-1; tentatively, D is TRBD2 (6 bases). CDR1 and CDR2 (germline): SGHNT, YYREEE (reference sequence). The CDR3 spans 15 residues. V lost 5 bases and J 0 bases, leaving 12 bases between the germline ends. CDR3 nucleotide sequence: TGTGCCAGCAGTCTGGACGGGAGCTCCTACAATGAGCAGTTCTTC. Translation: CASSLDGSSYNEQFF.

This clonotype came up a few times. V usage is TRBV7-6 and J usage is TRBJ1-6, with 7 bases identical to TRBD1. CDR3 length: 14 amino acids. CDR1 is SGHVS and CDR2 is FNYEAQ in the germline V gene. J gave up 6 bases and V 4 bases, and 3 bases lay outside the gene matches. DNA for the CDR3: TGTGCCAGCAGCTCGGGACAGACTAATTCACCCCTCCACTTT. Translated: CASSSGQTNSPLHF. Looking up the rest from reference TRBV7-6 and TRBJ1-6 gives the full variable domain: GAGVSQSPRYKVTKRGQDVALRCDPISGHVSLYWYRQALGQGPEFLTYFNYEAQQDKSGLPNDRFSAERPEGSISTLTIQRTEQRDSAMYRCASSSGQTNSPLHFGNGTRLTVT.

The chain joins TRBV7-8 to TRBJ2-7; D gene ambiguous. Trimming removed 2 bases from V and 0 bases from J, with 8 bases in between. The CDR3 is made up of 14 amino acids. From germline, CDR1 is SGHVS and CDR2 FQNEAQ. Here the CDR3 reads CASSLPGSSYEQYF. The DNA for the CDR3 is TGTGCCAGCAGCTTACCGGGTAGCTCCTACGAGCAGTACTTC. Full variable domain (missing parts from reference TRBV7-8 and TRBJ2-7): GAGVSQSPRYKVAKRGQDVALRCDPISGHVSLFWYQQALGQGPEFLTYFQNEAQLDKSGLPSDRFFAERPEGSVSTLKIQRTQQEDSAVYLCASSLPGSSYEQYFGPGTRLTVT.

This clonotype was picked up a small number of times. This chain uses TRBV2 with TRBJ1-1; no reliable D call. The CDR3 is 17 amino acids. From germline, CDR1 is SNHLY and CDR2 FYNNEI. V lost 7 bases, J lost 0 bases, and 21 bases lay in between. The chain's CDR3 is CASNLGYLGTLNTEAFF. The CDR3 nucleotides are TGTGCCAGCAATCTGGGATACTTGGGAACCCTGAACACTGAAGCTTTCTTT.

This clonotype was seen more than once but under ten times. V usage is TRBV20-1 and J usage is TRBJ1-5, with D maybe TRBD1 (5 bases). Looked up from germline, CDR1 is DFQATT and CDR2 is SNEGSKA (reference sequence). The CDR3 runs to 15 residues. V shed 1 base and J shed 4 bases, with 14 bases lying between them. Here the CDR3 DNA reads TGCAGTGCTAGAGCCGGGGCCGGTTGGAATCAGCCCCAGCATTTT. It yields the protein CSARAGAGWNQPQHF.